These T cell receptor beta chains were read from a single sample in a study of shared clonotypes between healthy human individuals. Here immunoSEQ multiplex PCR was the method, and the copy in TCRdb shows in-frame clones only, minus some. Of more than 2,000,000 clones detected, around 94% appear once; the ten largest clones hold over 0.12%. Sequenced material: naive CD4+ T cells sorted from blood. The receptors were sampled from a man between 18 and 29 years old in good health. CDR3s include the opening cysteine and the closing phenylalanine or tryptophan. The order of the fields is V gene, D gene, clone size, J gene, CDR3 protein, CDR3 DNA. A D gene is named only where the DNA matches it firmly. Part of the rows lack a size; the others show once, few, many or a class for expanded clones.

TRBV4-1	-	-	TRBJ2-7	CASSQAYKPYEQYF	TGCGCCAGCAGCCAAGCGTACAAACCCTACGAGCAGTACTTC
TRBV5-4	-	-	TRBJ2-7	CASSFTRGEQYF	TGTGCCAGCAGCTTCACCCGTGGGGAGCAGTACTTC
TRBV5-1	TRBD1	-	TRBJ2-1	CASSPQGASYNEQFF	TGCGCCAGCAGCCCACAGGGGGCCTCCTACAATGAGCAGTTCTTC
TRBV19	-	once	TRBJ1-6	CASSAEIQGNYNSPLHF	TGTGCCAGTAGTGCCGAAATCCAGGGCAACTATAATTCACCCCTCCACTTT
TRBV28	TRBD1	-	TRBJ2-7	CASSSLNRGGPYEQYF	TGTGCCAGCAGTTCCCTAAACAGGGGTGGGCCCTACGAGCAGTACTTC
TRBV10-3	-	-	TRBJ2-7	CAISEEEGGPYEQYF	TGTGCCATCAGTGAGGAGGAGGGCGGCCCCTACGAGCAGTACTTC
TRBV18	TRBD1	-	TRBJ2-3	CASSPDRAADTQYF	TGTGCCAGCTCGCCAGACAGGGCCGCAGATACGCAGTATTTT
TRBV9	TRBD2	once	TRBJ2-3	CASSVVGLAGAGDTQYF	TGTGCCAGCAGCGTAGTTGGACTAGCGGGAGCGGGTGATACGCAGTATTTT
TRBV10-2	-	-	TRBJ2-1	CASRGQGEQFF	TGCGCCAGCAGGGGGCAGGGGGAGCAGTTCTTC
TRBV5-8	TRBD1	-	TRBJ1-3	CASSWSDRVGNTIYF	TGTGCCAGCAGCTGGTCCGACAGGGTTGGAAACACCATATATTTT
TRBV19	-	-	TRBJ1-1	CASSRGQYTEAFF	TGTGCCAGTAGCAGAGGACAGTACACTGAAGCTTTCTTT
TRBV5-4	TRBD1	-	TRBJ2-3	CASSRDRASTDTQYF	TGTGCCAGCAGTCGGGACAGGGCTAGCACAGATACGCAGTATTTT
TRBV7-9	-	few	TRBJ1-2	CASSRDGNYGYTF	TGTGCCAGCAGCCGGGACGGGAACTATGGCTACACCTTC
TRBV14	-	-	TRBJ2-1	CASSQEGLETHRSYNEQFF	TGTGCCAGCAGCCAAGAGGGCCTCGAAACTCACCGGTCCTACAATGAGCAGTTCTTC
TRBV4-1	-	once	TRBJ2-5	CASSQGGTAVGETQYF	TGCGCCAGCAGCCAAGGAGGAACTGCGGTAGGAGAGACCCAGTACTTC
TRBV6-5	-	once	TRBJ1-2	CASSPGLGNYGYTF	TGTGCCAGCAGCCCGGGGCTAGGGAACTATGGCTACACCTTC
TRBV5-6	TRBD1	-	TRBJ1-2	CASSLRATGTRYGYTF	TGTGCCAGCAGCTTGCGGGCGACAGGGACGAGGTATGGCTACACCTTC
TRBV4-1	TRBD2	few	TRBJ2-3	CASSQDWGLSTDTQYF	TGCGCCAGCAGCCAAGATTGGGGACTATCAACTGATACGCAGTATTTT
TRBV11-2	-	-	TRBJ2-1	CASSLGTQSSYNEQFF	TGTGCCAGCAGCTTAGGGACTCAAAGCTCCTACAATGAGCAGTTCTTC
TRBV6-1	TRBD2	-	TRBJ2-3	CASSEDVAGFDTQYF	TGTGCCAGCAGTGAAGATGTAGCGGGGTTTGATACGCAGTATTTT
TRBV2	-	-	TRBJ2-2	CASRDFHGELFF	TGTGCCAGCAGGGACTTCCACGGGGAGCTGTTTTTT
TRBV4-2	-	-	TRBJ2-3	CASSQALGQLTDTQYF	TGTGCCAGCAGCCAAGCCCTCGGTCAGCTTACTGATACGCAGTATTTT
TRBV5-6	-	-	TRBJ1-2	CASSLEYSDGYTF	TGTGCCAGCAGCTTGGAGTACAGCGATGGCTACACCTTC
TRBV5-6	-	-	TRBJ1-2	CASSIGRARDGYTF	TGTGCCAGCAGCATCGGACGGGCAAGAGATGGCTACACCTTC
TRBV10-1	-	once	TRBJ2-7	CASSESSGALEQYF	TGCGCCAGCAGTGAGTCGTCGGGGGCCCTCGAGCAGTACTTC
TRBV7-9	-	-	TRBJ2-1	CASSAGTQPEQFF	TGTGCCAGCAGCGCCGGGACACAGCCTGAGCAGTTCTTC
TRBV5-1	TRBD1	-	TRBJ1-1	CASSLGDSEAFF	TGCGCCAGCAGCTTGGGGGACAGCGAAGCTTTCTTT
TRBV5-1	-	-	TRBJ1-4	CASSLEGSDNEKLFF	TGCGCCAGCAGCTTGGAGGGCAGCGATAATGAAAAACTGTTTTTT
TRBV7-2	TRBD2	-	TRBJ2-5	CASSLSGGETQYF	TGTGCCAGCAGCCTTAGCGGGGGGGAGACCCAGTACTTC
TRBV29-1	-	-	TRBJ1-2	CSVDGGRDGYTF	TGCAGCGTTGACGGGGGTCGGGATGGCTACACCTTC
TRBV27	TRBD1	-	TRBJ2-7	CASSPGTVGKTYEQYF	TGTGCCAGCAGTCCTGGGACAGTCGGGAAGACCTACGAGCAGTACTTC
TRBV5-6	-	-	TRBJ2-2	CASSLGSLGARTGELFF	TGTGCCAGCAGTCTCGGCAGTTTGGGGGCGAGAACCGGGGAGCTGTTTTTT
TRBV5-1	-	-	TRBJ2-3	CASSFGGQADTQYF	TGCGCCAGCAGCTTCGGCGGGCAAGCAGATACGCAGTATTTT
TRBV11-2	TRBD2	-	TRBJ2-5	CASSLDTAGVETQYF	TGTGCCAGCAGCTTAGATACAGCGGGAGTGGAGACCCAGTACTTC
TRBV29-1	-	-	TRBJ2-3	CSVESSSSTDTQYF	TGCAGCGTTGAATCCAGTTCTAGCACAGATACGCAGTATTTT
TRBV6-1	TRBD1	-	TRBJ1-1	CAGRDRGGAEAFF	TGTGCCGGCCGAGACAGGGGAGGGGCTGAAGCTTTCTTT
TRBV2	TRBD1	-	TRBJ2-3	CASSEWDRESDTQYF	TGTGCCAGCAGTGAATGGGACAGGGAATCGGATACGCAGTATTTT
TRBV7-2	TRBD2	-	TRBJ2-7	CASSLSGTIYEQYF	TGTGCCAGCAGCTTAAGCGGGACGATCTACGAGCAGTACTTC
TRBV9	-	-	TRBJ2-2	CASSGPGPNTGELFF	TGTGCCAGCAGCGGTCCGGGGCCGAACACCGGGGAGCTGTTTTTT
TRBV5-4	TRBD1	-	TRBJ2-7	CASSHPGTGDHEQYF	TGTGCCAGCAGCCACCCCGGGACAGGGGACCACGAGCAGTACTTC
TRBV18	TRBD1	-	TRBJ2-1	CASSQFGTGFNEQFF	TGTGCCAGCTCACAGTTCGGGACAGGGTTCAATGAGCAGTTCTTC
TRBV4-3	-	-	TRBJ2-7	CASSQTLNTAGYEQYF	TGCGCCAGCAGCCAAACACTTAACACCGCTGGCTACGAGCAGTACTTC
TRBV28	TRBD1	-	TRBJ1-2	CASIFKQGANFYGYTF	TGTGCCAGCATCTTTAAACAGGGGGCCAACTTCTATGGCTACACCTTC
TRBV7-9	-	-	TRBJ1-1	CASSLELNTEAFF	TGTGCCAGCAGCTTAGAATTGAACACTGAAGCTTTCTTT
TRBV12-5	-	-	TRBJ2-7	CASGPGDGKASYEQYF	TGTGCTAGTGGCCCCGGGGACGGGAAGGCGTCCTACGAGCAGTACTTC
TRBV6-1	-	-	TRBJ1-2	CAICRPGREDGYTF	TGTGCCATATGTCGTCCGGGACGGGAGGATGGCTACACCTTC
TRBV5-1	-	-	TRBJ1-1	CASSLVQGMNTEAFF	TGCGCCAGCAGCTTGGTGCAGGGTATGAACACTGAAGCTTTCTTT
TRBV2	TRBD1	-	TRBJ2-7	CASTRLPRGGQGTYEQYF	TGTGCCAGCACCCGTTTGCCCCGTGGGGGACAGGGAACCTACGAGCAGTACTTC